This is a list of T cell receptor beta chains from one sample in a study of cytomegalovirus exposure and HLA in healthy donors. Measured with immunoSEQ multiplex PCR; TCRdb has only the in-frame clones, and not every one. The sample yields more than 85,000 clones, 63% seen once. The specimen was PBMCs. The source is a woman under 40 in good health and CMV-seronegative. CDR3s include the opening cysteine and the closing phenylalanine or tryptophan. D genes are given only for firm matches. The size field is filled for only some rows; it gives once, few, many or a size class.

abundance: .
j_gene: TRBJ2-2
d_gene: .
len: 15
v_gene: TRBV6-4
CDR3nt: TGTGCCAGCAGTGTGGCCGGGGGGCGCACCGGGGAGCTGTTTTTT
CDR3aa: CASSVAGGRTGELFF

abundance: few
j_gene: TRBJ2-1
d_gene: TRBD2
len: 14
v_gene: TRBV9
CDR3nt: TGTGCCAGCAGCCCTTATCTAGCGGCCAATGAGCAGTTCTTC
CDR3aa: CASSPYLAANEQFF

abundance: once
j_gene: TRBJ1-5
d_gene: TRBD1
len: 14
v_gene: TRBV18
CDR3nt: TGTGCCAGCTCACCAGGGACAGACAATCAGCCCCAGCATTTT
CDR3aa: CASSPGTDNQPQHF

abundance: .
j_gene: TRBJ1-2
d_gene: .
len: 13
v_gene: TRBV29-1
CDR3nt: TGCAGCGTTGAAACAGGTCGGAAGTATGGCTACACCTTC
CDR3aa: CSVETGRKYGYTF

abundance: .
j_gene: TRBJ2-7
d_gene: .
len: 16
v_gene: TRBV28
CDR3nt: TGTGCCAGCAGTTCTTCCGCTTTGTGGGCCTCCTACGAGCAGTACTTC
CDR3aa: CASSSSALWASYEQYF

abundance: .
j_gene: TRBJ2-5
d_gene: .
len: 14
v_gene: TRBV5-1
CDR3nt: TGCGCCAGCAACACCGACAGACCCGGTGGGACCCAGTACTTC
CDR3aa: CASNTDRPGGTQYF

abundance: few
j_gene: TRBJ2-7
d_gene: TRBD2
len: 15
v_gene: TRBV7-8
CDR3nt: TGTGCCAGCAACTCCCTGGGGGGGAGCTCCTACGAGCAGTACTTC
CDR3aa: CASNSLGGSSYEQYF

abundance: .
j_gene: TRBJ1-1
d_gene: .
len: 15
v_gene: TRBV2
CDR3nt: TGTGCCAGCGTCTTACAGCCGAACATGAACACTGAAGCTTTCTTT
CDR3aa: CASVLQPNMNTEAFF

abundance: .
j_gene: TRBJ1-2
d_gene: .
len: 14
v_gene: TRBV7-8
CDR3nt: TGTGCCAGCAGCTTGACAGAGCTTAACTATGGCTACACCTTC
CDR3aa: CASSLTELNYGYTF

abundance: .
j_gene: TRBJ2-1
d_gene: .
len: 15
v_gene: TRBV19
CDR3nt: TGTGCCAGTAGTCTTTCAGGAGGCTCCTACAATGAGCAGTTCTTC
CDR3aa: CASSLSGGSYNEQFF

abundance: .
j_gene: TRBJ2-3
d_gene: TRBD2
len: 12
v_gene: TRBV2
CDR3nt: TGTGCCAGCCAAGCGGGAGCTGATACGCAGTATTTT
CDR3aa: CASQAGADTQYF

abundance: .
j_gene: TRBJ2-3
d_gene: TRBD2
len: 16
v_gene: TRBV5-4
CDR3nt: TGTGCCAGCAGTTTATCTAGCGGGGGTTACACAGATACGCAGTATTTT
CDR3aa: CASSLSSGGYTDTQYF

abundance: .
j_gene: TRBJ1-5
d_gene: TRBD1
len: 18
v_gene: TRBV5-6
CDR3nt: TGTGCCAGCAGCTTGTTCGCCGGGGGACAGGGAAAGGGTCAGCCCCAGCATTTT
CDR3aa: CASSLFAGGQGKGQPQHF

abundance: .
j_gene: TRBJ1-5
d_gene: .
len: 14
v_gene: TRBV28
CDR3nt: TGTGCCAGCAGTTTTAGGGGGAGCAATCAGCCCCAGCATTTT
CDR3aa: CASSFRGSNQPQHF

abundance: once
j_gene: TRBJ2-1
d_gene: TRBD1
len: 14
v_gene: TRBV27
CDR3nt: TGTGCCAGCAGTTTTGACAGGGGCTACAATGGGCAGTTCTTC
CDR3aa: CASSFDRGYNGQFF

abundance: .
j_gene: TRBJ1-2
d_gene: .
len: 15
v_gene: TRBV28
CDR3nt: TGTGCCAGCAGCCCGATCGGGTCGAACCCTTATGGCTACACCTTC
CDR3aa: CASSPIGSNPYGYTF

abundance: .
j_gene: TRBJ2-5
d_gene: .
len: 11
v_gene: TRBV20-1
CDR3nt: TGCAGTGCCGAATCCGGGGAGACCCAGTACTTC
CDR3aa: CSAESGETQYF

abundance: .
j_gene: TRBJ2-3
d_gene: TRBD2
len: 15
v_gene: TRBV7-9
CDR3nt: TGTGCCAGCAGTCCCAGCGGGAGTAGCACAGATACGCAGTATTTT
CDR3aa: CASSPSGSSTDTQYF